This T cell receptor (beta chain) was observed in a study of T cell responses to AZD1222 COVID-19 vaccine (dated by TCRdb to the early 2020s). With regard to the full study: AZD1222 recipients with second doses at about 4 weeks or about 12 weeks were pooled, because spike-specific TCR depth and breadth did not differ between schedules. Trial participants were enrolled into age subgroups of 18-55, 56-69 and 70-plus years, which contained around 150, 29 and 61 TCR-sequenced participants, respectively. A total of 233 trial participants underwent TCR sequencing, of whom about 210 had received two doses of AZD1222 and around 25 had received two doses of the MenACWY control vaccine. Findings and caveats that apply to the study as a whole: Reportedly, almost half of the unique spike-specific TCRs recognized epitopes lying outside the regions that are mutated in the B.1.351 and B.1.1.7 variants. Because no samples from the day 14 peak response were available, repertoires could be characterized only after the peak T cell response. Vaccine-associated CD4 TCRs spanned the whole spike protein, with dominant responses in regions 160-218 and 743-854. In the small 56-69-year group, the increase in depth fell short of significance, most likely because of low power. Conclusions about previously exposed vaccinees are limited, since just six AZD1222 recipients were seropositive for SARS-CoV-2 at baseline. After two AZD1222 doses, both the breadth and the depth of spike-specific TCRs were significantly higher than at day 0 and than in MenACWY recipients. Participants were mostly white British, with more females than males. The authors suggested clonal diversity may have been underestimated.

The CDR3 regions of human TCRbeta chains were subjected to immunosequencing. Per the original workflow: Repertoire TCRs were checked for matches against a reference library of SARS-CoV-2-specific TCRs that had been generated using the MIRA antigen-specificity platform. Breadth was defined as the fraction of unique TCRs that were SARS-CoV-2-associated, and depth was defined as the fraction of total T cells that were SARS-CoV-2-associated. Using the MIRA data, each spike-specific TCR was mapped to the spike region that the TCR reacts to and placed in a CD4 or CD8 class. Log10-transformed breadth and depth values were compared by one-way ANOVA with Sidak's multiple comparisons tests. Sourced from immuneACCESS, this table was stored by TCRdb with only in-frame sequences that have V and J called. A share of the clones is absent; for the studies checked, an unresolved V gene accounts for under half, and the remainder has no known explanation. V and J calls and clone size are as listed in that table; D and trimming were resolved from the DNA. The sample profile shows 150,000 or so clones; 90% of them were found once. Approximately 17% of the sample rests with the top ten.

Regarding this clone: The antigen this receptor binds is unknown. No base qualities exist here, and no much larger clone lies one base off it.

From a lookup of the germline V gene, CDR1 and CDR2 are SGHDN and FVKESK. From cysteine to phenylalanine, the CDR3 is 14 amino acids long. The DNA shown is the 42-base CDR3, in frame from base 1. The junction shows trimming of 1 base on V and 10 bases on J, plus 13 bases between the germline ends. The time point label of this sample denotes: baseline before first vaccination. Vaccinee samples were obtained from the UK trials COV001 and COV002, which included a single-blind randomized controlled phase 2/3 trial of AZD1222 (ChAdOx1 nCoV-19) in healthy adults. Trial participant PBMC samples were collected at day 0 and day 28 after the second dose for TCRbeta chain sequencing.

This sample comprised peripheral blood, obtained on day 0 of AZD1222 vaccination. The rearrangement combines TRBV14 with TRBJ1-4; TRBD1 might be the D gene, on 5 matching bases. The receptor comes from an adult in good health. The CDR3 corresponds to CASSQGAGPGKLFF. The nucleotides are TGTGCCAGCAGCCAAGGGGCAGGGCCGGGAAAACTGTTTTTT.